The T cell receptor (beta chain) under discussion was sequenced for a study of T cell responses to AZD1222 COVID-19 vaccine. Data came from immunoSEQ multiplex PCR; TCRdb stores just in-frame clones and leaves some out. The sample holds 50,000 or so clones; 88% are singletons and the top ten take over 12%. Germline-derived CDR1 and CDR2 are SGHTA and FQGNSA. The CDR3 runs 13 residues. Between the trimmed V and J ends, which lost 1 base and 6 bases, there was a span of 6 bases. Sample: peripheral blood, taken on day 0 of AZD1222 vaccination. The J gene is TRBJ2-2, the V gene TRBV7-2; D gene uncertain. This sequence was found in an adult in good health. For the CDR3, the DNA is TGTGCCAGCAGCTTAGGCTCGGCCGGGGAGCTGTTTTTT. Its translation is CASSLGSAGELFF.